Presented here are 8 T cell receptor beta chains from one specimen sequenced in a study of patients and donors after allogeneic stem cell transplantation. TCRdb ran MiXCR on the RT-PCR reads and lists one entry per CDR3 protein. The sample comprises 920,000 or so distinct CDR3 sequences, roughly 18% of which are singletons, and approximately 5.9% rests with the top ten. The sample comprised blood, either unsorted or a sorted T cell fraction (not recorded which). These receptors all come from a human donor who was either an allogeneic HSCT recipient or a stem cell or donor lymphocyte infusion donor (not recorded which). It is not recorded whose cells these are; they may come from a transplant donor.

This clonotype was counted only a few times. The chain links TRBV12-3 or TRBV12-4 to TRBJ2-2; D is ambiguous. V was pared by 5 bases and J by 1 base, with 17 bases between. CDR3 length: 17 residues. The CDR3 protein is CASSRPALGGNTGELFF. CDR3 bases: TGTGCCAGCAGTCGCCCTGCTTTGGGTGGGAACACCGGGGAGCTGTTTTTT.

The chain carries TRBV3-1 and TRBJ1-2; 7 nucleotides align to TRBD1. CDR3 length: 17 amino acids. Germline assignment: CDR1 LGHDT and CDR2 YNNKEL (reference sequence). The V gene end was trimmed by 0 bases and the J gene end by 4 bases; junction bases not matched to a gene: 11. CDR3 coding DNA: TGTGCCAGCAGCCAAGATTTTACAGGGGTTCAACCCTATGGCTACACCTTC. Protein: CASSQDFTGVQPYGYTF.

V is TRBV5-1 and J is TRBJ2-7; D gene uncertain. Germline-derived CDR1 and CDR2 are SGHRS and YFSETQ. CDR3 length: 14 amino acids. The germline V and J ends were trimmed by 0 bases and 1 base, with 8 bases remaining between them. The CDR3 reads CASSLETRSYEQYF. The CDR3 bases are TGCGCCAGCAGCTTGGAGACCAGGTCCTACGAGCAGTACTTC.

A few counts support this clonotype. CDR3 bases: TGCGCCAGCAGCTTGGCCGGGCGGGAAACGGTCAATGAGCAGTTCTTC. It is translated as CASSLAGRETVNEQFF. This sequence joins TRBV5-1 and TRBJ2-1; tentatively, D is TRBD2 (6 bases). Germline assignment: CDR1 SGHRS and CDR2 YFSETQ. CDR3 size: 16 residues. Trimming took off 0 bases at V and 6 bases at J, with 16 bases between the two ends.

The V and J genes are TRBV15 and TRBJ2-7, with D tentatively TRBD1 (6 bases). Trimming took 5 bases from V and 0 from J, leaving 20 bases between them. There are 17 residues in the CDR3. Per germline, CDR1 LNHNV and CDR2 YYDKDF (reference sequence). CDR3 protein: CATSGYSDSQFSYEQYF. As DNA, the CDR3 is TGTGCCACCAGCGGTTACTCGGACAGCCAATTCTCCTACGAGCAGTACTTC.

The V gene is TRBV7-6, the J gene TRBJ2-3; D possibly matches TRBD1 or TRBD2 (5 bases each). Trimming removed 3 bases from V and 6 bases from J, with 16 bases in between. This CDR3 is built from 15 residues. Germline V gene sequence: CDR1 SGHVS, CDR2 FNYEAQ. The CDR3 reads CASSFRDRLGDTQYF. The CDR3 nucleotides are TGTGCCAGCAGCTTCCGGGACCGCCTTGGGGATACGCAGTATTTT. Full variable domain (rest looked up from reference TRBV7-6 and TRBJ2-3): GAGVSQSPRYKVTKRGQDVALRCDPISGHVSLYWYRQALGQGPEFLTYFNYEAQQDKSGLPNDRFSAERPEGSISTLTIQRTEQRDSAMYRCASSFRDRLGDTQYFGPGTRLTVL.

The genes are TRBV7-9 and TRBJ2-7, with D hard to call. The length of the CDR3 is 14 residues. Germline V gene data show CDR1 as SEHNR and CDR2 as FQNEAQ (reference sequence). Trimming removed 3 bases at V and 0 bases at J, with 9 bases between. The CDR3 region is CASSLTVSSYEQYF. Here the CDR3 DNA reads TGTGCCAGCAGCTTGACTGTAAGCTCCTACGAGCAGTACTTC.

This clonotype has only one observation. This chain's CDR3 is CASSDPGQPNTEAFF. In DNA, the CDR3 is TGTGCCAGCAGTGACCCAGGGCAGCCGAACACTGAAGCTTTCTTT. The chain carries TRBV2 and TRBJ1-1, with a possible D match to TRBD1 (5 bases). The CDR3 sequence is 15 residues long. Germline CDR1 and CDR2: SNHLY and FYNNEI. The ends were cut back, 3 bases at V and 1 base at J, with 12 bases in the middle. Using reference TRBV2 and TRBJ1-1 for the parts outside the CDR3, the full variable domain is EPEVTQTPSHQVTQMGQEVILRCVPISNHLYFYWYRQILGQKVEFLVSFYNNEISEKSEIFDDQFSVERPDGSNFTLKIRSTKLEDSAMYFCASSDPGQPNTEAFFGQGTRLTVV.